These T cell receptor beta chains were read from a single sample in a study of identical twins. TCRdb used MiXCR to reprocess the 5' RACE reads, holding one entry per CDR3 protein. The profile covers approximately 700,000 distinct CDR3 sequences, with around 5.7% appearing a single time and approximately 1.6% taken by the ten largest. The sample consisted of naive T cells sorted from blood. The receptor set was obtained from a man aged 18 to 29 in good health. Both conserved end residues are trimmed from each CDR3.

TRBJ2-3 | TRBV18 | ASSPSLDTQY
TRBJ2-7 | TRBV12-3/TRBV12-4 | ASSWGPSGPPGEQY
TRBJ2-7 | TRBV5-6 | ASTPIGRSYEQY
TRBJ2-7 | TRBV7-9 | ASSLEGLSIEQY
TRBJ1-6 | TRBV6-5 | ASSYRGRNNSPLH
TRBJ1-5 | TRBV12-3/TRBV12-4 | ASSRGAVGQPQH
TRBJ1-2 | TRBV11-2 | ASSLTGQGRRGRYYGYT
TRBJ2-5 | TRBV27 | ASSPQETSVGTQY
TRBJ2-7 | TRBV29-1 | SVEGLAGEPSYEQY
TRBJ2-1 | TRBV12-3/TRBV12-4 | ASSWLLVGEQF
TRBJ2-1 | TRBV7-9 | ASSLRRPRGYNEQF
TRBJ2-1 | TRBV10-3 | AISQSESSYNEQF
TRBJ2-1 | TRBV2 | ASSERVTYNEQF
TRBJ2-1 | TRBV29-1 | SALDRGGSV
TRBJ2-5 | TRBV6-5 | ASSYSTGGEETQY
TRBJ2-1 | TRBV2 | ASSVRQGAFDEQF
TRBJ2-1 | TRBV28 | ASSRSVQF